This T cell receptor beta chain was found in a study of CD8+ T cells in alopecia areata. Overall study results and limits: In scalp samples, resident alphabeta T cells of normal skin are also sequenced.

CDR1 is SEHNR and CDR2 is FQNEAQ in the germline V gene (reference sequence). The CDR3 has 14 amino acids. V lost 5 bases to trimming and J lost 6 bases; unmatched junction nucleotides: 7. It was cDNA, reverse transcribed from extracted RNA, that served as the sequencing template. Here immunoSEQ multiplex PCR was the method, and the copy in TCRdb shows in-frame clones only, minus some. The data hold roughly 250,000 clones, with roughly two thirds observed a single time. Patients with alopecia areata provided lesional scalp punch biopsies as well as peripheral blood. As concerns this clone: Its antigen is unknown.

The chain employs TRBV7-9 and TRBJ1-2; 9 nucleotides agree with TRBD1. The source of this sequence is a human donor with alopecia areata. This specimen consisted of CD4+ T cells sorted from blood, obtained at week 0. CDR3 protein: CASSQGQGVDGYTF. The CDR3 DNA reads as TGTGCCAGCAGCCAGGGACAGGGCGTTGATGGCTACACCTTC. The variable domain in full, completed from reference TRBV7-9 and TRBJ1-2, reads DTGVSQNPRHKITKRGQNVTFRCDPISEHNRLYWYRQTLGQGPEFLTYFQNEAQLEKSRLLSDRFSAERPKGSFSTLEIQRTEQGDSAMYLCASSQGQGVDGYTFGSGTRLTVV.